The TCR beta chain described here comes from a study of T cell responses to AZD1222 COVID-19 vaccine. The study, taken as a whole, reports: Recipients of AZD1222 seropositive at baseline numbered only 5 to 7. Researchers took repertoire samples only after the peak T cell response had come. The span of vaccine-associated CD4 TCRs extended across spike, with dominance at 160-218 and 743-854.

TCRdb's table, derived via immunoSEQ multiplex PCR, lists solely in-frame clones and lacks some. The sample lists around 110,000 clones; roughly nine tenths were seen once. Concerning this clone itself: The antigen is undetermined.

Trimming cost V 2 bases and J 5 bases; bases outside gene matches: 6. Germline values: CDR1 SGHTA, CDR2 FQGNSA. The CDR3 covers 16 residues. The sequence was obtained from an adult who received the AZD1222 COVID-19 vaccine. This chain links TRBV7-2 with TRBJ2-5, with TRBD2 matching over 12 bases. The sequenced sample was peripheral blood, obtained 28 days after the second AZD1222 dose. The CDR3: CASSLTTGTSGETQYF. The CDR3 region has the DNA TGTGCCAGCAGCTTAACTACCGGGACTAGCGGGGAGACCCAGTACTTC.